This T cell receptor beta chain is from a study of cytomegalovirus exposure and HLA in healthy donors. PCR amplification relied on 60 Vbeta primers (plus 13 Jbeta primers). The data were produced by immunoSEQ multiplex PCR, yet TCRdb's version contains in-frame clones alone and is incomplete. The repertoire has roughly 97,000 clones, 10% of them found once; the top ten carry over 4.5%. With respect to this clone: Its antigen is as yet unknown.

The study, taken as a whole, reports: Confirmation was obtained in vitro that three CMV-associated chains are specific for CMV antigens.

The sequenced sample consisted of PBMCs. The receptor's source is a man aged 40-49 years in good health and CMV-seropositive.

The CDR3 protein is CASRRTVNQPQHF. Here the CDR3 DNA reads TGTGCCAGCCGGAGGACGGTTAATCAGCCCCAGCATTTT. This chain connects TRBV2 to TRBJ1-5, with D unresolved. The length of the CDR3 is 13 residues. V was clipped by 8 bases and J by 4 bases, with 12 bases between them. Germline assignment: CDR1 SNHLY and CDR2 FYNNEI.